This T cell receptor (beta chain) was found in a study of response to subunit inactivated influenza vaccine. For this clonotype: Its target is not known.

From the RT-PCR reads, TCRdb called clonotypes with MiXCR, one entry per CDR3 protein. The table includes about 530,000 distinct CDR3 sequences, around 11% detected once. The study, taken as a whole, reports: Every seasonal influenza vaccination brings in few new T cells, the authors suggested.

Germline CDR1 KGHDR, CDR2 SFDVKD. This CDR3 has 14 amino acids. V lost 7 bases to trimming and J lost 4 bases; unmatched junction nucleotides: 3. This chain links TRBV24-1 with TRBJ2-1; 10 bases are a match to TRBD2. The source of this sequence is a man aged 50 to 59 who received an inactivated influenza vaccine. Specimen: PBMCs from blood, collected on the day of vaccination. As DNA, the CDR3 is TGTGCCACCAGGGGTAGCGGGAGGTACAATGAGCAGTTCTTC. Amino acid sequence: CATRGSGRYNEQFF.